This T cell receptor (beta chain) was captured in a study of cytomegalovirus exposure and HLA in healthy donors. Background on the study: Most donors, about 82% of roughly 400 genotyped, fell in the Caucasian-associated ancestry cluster.

This CDR3 is built from 15 residues. The V gene end was trimmed by 4 bases and the J gene end by 4 bases; junction bases not matched to a gene: 8. Germline loops: CDR1 SGHTS, CDR2 YDEGEE. The primer mix had 60 Vbeta and 13 Jbeta primers. Measured with immunoSEQ multiplex PCR; TCRdb has only the in-frame clones, and not every one. The profile shows 90,000 to 100,000 clones, around 67% of them singletons. The source is a man between 50 and 59 years old in good health and CMV-seronegative. The source material was PBMCs. The chain uses TRBV5-8 and TRBJ1-3; 7 positions match TRBD1. CDR3 sequence: CASSHGTASGNTIYF. DNA of the CDR3: TGTGCCAGCAGCCATGGGACAGCTTCGGGAAACACCATATATTTT.